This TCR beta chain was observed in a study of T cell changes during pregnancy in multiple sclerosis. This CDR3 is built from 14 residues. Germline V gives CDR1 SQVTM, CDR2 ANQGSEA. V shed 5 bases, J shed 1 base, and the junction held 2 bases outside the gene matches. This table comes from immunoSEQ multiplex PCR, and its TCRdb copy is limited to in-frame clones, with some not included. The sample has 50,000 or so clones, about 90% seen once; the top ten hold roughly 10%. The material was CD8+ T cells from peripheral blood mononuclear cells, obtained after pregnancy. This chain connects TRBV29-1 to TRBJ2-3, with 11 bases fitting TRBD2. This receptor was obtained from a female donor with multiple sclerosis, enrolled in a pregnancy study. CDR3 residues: CSVQTSGGTDTQYF. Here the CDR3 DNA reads TGCAGCGTTCAGACTAGCGGGGGCACAGATACGCAGTATTTT.